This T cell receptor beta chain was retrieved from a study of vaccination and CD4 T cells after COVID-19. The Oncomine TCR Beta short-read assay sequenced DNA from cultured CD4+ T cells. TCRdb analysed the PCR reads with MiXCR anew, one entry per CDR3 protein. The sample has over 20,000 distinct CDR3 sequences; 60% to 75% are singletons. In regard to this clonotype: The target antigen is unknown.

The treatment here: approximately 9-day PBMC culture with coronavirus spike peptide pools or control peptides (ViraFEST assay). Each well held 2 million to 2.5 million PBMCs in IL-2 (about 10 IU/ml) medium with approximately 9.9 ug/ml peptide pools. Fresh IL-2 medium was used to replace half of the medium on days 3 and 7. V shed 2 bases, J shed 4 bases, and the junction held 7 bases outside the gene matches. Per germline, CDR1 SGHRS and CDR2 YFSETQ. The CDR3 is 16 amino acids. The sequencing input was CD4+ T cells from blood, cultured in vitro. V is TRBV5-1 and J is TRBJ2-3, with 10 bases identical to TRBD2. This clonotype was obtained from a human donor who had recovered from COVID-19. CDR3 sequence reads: CASSFYTSGIPDTQYF. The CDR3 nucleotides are TGCGCCAGCAGCTTTTATACTAGCGGGATCCCAGATACGCAGTATTTT.